This TCR beta chain was identified in a study of tumor-infiltrating lymphocytes in primary liver carcinoma. The study, taken as a whole, reports: Relative to tumor region pairs, the tumor-adjacent and tumor-blood pairs showed overlap that was lower.

About this clonotype itself: Its target is not known. A much bigger clone sits one base away, suggesting this may be a read error.

A primer matching the constant region was used to make TCR beta cDNA from around 550 ng of total RNA. Amplification in three nested multiplex PCR rounds with slightly modified ARM-PCR gave rise to TCR beta libraries. The first two PCR rounds used TRBV1-TRBV30 forward primers with a C-beta reverse primer, around 10 cycles each. TCRdb recomputed calls from the multiplex PCR reads with MiXCR, one row per CDR3 protein. The repertoire holds 80,000 or so distinct CDR3 sequences, with over 70% as singletons. For each extraction, RNA and DNA were obtained together from around 18-30 mg of unsorted bulk tissue. This CDR3 is 12 amino acids long. The V gene lost 5 bases and the J gene lost 4 bases, with 8 bases spanning the gap. The germline CDR1 and CDR2 sequences are SEHNR and FQNEAQ (reference sequence).

Sequenced material: liver tumor tissue from sampling region 4. Noted subset: tumor region T4, right-lateral pole. The clonotype originates from a woman in her fifties or sixties with primary liver carcinoma and hepatitis B virus infection. This chain links TRBV7-9 with TRBJ1-2; no clear D. DNA for the CDR3: TGTGCCAGCAGCACCACCAGCTATGGCTACACCTTC. Translation gives CASSTTSYGYTF.